This T cell receptor beta chain was identified in a study of sequential checkpoint blockade in melanoma (dated by TCRdb to the late 2010s). For context, the study as a whole: Using 1:1 randomization, the trial assigned patients either to first-line nivolumab followed by ipilimumab (arm A) or to ipilimumab followed by nivolumab (arm B). Maintenance nivolumab came after both trial sequences. For 20 to 25 patients, matched tumor biopsies were obtained before treatment and at week 13, following single-agent nivolumab (arm A) or ipilimumab (arm B). TCRbeta immunosequencing was performed on DNA from approximately 93 pretreatment melanoma tumor samples. The same lesion was the source of around 80% of the matched pre- and post-treatment tumor biopsy pairs.

Read against the paper, the sample's treatment or condition label means: randomized to nivolumab then ipilimumab (arm A) or the reverse (arm B). Prior DNA-damaging chemotherapy had not been received by any trial patient. Samples were obtained from patients with melanoma enrolled in CheckMate 064, a randomized, open-label phase II trial of sequential checkpoint blockade. Genomic DNA from formalin-fixed paraffin-embedded (FFPE) tissue samples served as the input for tumor TCR sequencing. On the study overall, not on this receptor specifically: Patients whose tumor T-cell fraction and clonality increased by week 13 were about 30 times more likely to achieve clinical benefit. Within-arm analyses of tumor T-cell fraction were limited by small sample sizes and reduced statistical power. In the nivolumab-first arm (arm A), pretreatment tumor TIL clonality was associated with response (P = .04). Tumor T-cell fraction and clonality were found to correlate with PD-L1 staining and CD8+ T-cell counts but not with mutational load. Larger, independent patient cohorts are needed to validate the response-prediction model that combines TCR metrics and mutation burden.

TCRbeta CDR3 regions were immunosequenced from genomic DNA with the immunoSEQ Assay. Before high-throughput sequencing, the genomic DNA was amplified using bias-controlled multiplex PCR. The source study handled its data this way. To quantify the absolute abundance of each unique TCRbeta CDR3 region, the sequences were collapsed and filtered. Clonality, defined as 1 minus Pielou's evenness, was calculated using only productive rearrangements. Tumor T-cell fraction was calculated by normalizing TCRbeta template counts to usable DNA, which was estimated from several housekeeping genes. Clones with significantly greater frequencies in on-treatment versus baseline samples were identified using a previously published method. TCRdb took over this immuneACCESS table, retaining in-frame rearrangements with V and J assigned. Such tables are incomplete; in checked studies, under half of the missing clones stem from an unresolved V gene, and the remainder is unexplained. V, J and clone size were drawn from that table, and D and trimming were deduced from the DNA. This sample has fewer than 3,000 clones in its table, and 20% to 25% of those were observed once. The top ten constitute approximately 17% of the sample.

This clone was seen at least ten times. The antigen this receptor binds is unknown. Base qualities are missing; no much larger clone stands one base away. From the germline V gene, CDR1 is SGHNT and CDR2 is YENEEA. Spanning cysteine to phenylalanine, the CDR3 consists of 16 amino acids. Only CDR3 DNA is held: 48 bases, read in frame from base 1. Trimming accounts for 5 bases at V and 13 bases at J, while the number of junction bases matched to no gene is 20. This sample comprised tumor tissue (inferred from file names), obtained from a patient given nivolumab and ipilimumab in sequence. This clonotype was sampled from a human donor with melanoma. Here the chain combines TRBV11-3 and TRBJ2-1; TRBD2 fits 7 bases in the junction. For the CDR3, the sequence is CASSQYTTGSSGTQFF. The nucleotide sequence is TGTGCCAGCAGCCAATATACCACGGGATCTAGCGGCACCCAGTTCTTC. The full variable domain, completed from the reference TRBV11-3 and TRBJ2-1 proteins outside the CDR3, reads EAGVVQSPRYKIIEKKQPVAFWCNPISGHNTLYWYLQNLGQGPELLIRYENEEAVDDSQLPKDRFSAERLKGVDSTLKIQPAELGDSAVYLCASSQYTTGSSGTQFFGPGTRLTVL.